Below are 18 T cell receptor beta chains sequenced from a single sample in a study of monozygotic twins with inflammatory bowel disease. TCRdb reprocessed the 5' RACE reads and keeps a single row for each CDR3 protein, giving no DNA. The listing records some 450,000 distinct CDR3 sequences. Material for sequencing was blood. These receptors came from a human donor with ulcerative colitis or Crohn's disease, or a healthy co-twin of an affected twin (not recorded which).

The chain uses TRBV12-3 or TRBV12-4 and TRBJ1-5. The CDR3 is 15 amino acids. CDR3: CASSLGYSSNQPQHF.

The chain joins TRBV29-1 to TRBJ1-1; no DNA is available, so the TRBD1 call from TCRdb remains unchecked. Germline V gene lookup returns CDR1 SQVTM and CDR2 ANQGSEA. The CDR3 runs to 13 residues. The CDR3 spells CSGRQGVNTEAFF.

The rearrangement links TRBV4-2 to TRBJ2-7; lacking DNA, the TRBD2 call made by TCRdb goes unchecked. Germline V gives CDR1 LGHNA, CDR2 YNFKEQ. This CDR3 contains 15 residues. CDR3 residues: CAISLSGTSGDEQYF.

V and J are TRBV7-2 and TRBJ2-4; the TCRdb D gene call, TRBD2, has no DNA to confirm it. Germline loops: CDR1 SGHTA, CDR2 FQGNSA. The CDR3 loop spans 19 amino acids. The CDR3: CASSLAKGAGGPAKNIQYF. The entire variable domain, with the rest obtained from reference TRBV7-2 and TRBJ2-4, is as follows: GAGVSQSPSNKVTEKGKDVELRCDPISGHTALYWYRQSLGQGLEFLIYFQGNSAPDKSGLPSDRFSAERTGGSVSTLTIQRTQQEDSAVYLCASSLAKGAGGPAKNIQYFGAGTRLSVL.

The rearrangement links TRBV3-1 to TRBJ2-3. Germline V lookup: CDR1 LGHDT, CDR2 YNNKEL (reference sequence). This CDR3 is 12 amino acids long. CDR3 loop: CASSRIRDTQYF.

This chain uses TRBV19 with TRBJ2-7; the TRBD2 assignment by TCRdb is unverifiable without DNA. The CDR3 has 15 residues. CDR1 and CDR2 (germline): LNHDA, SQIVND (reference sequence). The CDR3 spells CASSKGGTGTYEQYF.

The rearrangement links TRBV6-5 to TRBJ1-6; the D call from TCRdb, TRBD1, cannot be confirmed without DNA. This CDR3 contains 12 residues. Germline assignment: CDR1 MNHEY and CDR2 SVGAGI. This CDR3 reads CASSFRGSPLHF.

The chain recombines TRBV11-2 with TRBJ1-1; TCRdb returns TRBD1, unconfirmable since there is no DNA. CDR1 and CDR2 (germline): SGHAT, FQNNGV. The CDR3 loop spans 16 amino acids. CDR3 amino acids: CASSSIPQGRNTEAFF.

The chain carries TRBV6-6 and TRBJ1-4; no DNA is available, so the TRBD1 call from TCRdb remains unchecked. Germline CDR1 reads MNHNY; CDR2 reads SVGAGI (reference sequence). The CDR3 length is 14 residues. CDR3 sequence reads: CASSPRGTDEKLFF.

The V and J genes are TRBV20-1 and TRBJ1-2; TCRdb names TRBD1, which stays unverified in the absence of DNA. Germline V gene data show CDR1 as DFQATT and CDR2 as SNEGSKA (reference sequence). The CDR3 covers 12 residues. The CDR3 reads CSASPPGHGYTF.

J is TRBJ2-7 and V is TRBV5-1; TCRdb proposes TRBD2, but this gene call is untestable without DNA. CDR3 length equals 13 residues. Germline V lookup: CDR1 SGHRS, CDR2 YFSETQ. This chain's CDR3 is CASRGPGSLQQYF.

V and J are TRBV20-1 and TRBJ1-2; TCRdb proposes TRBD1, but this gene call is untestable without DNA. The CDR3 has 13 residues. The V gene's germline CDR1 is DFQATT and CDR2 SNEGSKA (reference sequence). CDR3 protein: CSAREGGDYGYTF.

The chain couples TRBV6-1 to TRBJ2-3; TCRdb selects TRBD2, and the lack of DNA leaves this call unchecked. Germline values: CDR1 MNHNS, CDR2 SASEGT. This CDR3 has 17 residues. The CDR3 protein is CASSALLTSGSTDTQYF.

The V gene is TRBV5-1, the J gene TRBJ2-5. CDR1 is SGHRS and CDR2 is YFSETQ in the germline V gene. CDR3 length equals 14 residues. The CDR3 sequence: CASSLDPDQETQYF.

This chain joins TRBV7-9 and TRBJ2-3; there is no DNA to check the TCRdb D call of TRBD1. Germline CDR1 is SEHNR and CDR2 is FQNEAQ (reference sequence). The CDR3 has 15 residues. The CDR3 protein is CASSTRDMLTDTQYF.

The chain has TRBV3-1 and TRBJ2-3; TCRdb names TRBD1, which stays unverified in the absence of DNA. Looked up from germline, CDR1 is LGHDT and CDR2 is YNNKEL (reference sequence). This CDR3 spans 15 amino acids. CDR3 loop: CASSQVAGARDTQYF.

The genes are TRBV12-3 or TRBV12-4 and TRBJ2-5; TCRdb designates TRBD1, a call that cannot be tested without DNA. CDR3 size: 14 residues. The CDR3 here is CASSFTRGRETQYF.

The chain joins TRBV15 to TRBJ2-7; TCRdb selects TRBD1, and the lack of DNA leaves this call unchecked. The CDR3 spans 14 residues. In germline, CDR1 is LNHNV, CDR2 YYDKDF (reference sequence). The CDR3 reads CATSSMQGAYEQYF.